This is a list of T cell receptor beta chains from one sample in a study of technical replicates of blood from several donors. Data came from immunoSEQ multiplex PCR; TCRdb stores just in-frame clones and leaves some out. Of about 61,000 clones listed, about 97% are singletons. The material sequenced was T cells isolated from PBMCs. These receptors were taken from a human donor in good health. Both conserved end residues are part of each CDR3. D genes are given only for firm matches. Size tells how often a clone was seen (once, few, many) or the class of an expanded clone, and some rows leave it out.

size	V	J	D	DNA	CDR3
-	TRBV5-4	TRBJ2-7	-	TGTGCCAGCAGCTTGGACAACGCCTACGAGCAGTACTTC	CASSLDNAYEQYF
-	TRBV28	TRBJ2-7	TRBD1	TGTGCCTCCGACGACAGGGGTACGATCTACGAGCAGTACTTC	CASDDRGTIYEQYF
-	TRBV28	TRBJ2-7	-	TGTGCCAGCAGTTTATTCGGGACACCCGAGCAGTACTTC	CASSLFGTPEQYF
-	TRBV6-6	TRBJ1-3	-	TGTGCCAGCAGTTACTACGATGGGGCAAACACCATATATTTT	CASSYYDGANTIYF
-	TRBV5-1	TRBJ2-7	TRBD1	TGCGCCAGCAGCAAGACAGGGTATGTGACCTACGAGCAGTACTTC	CASSKTGYVTYEQYF
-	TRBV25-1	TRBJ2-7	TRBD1	TGTGCCAGCAGTGACTGGACAGGGATCGTCCACGAGCAGTACTTC	CASSDWTGIVHEQYF
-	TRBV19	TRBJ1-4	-	TGTGCCAGTAGTTCTCGTGGGGGCACTAATGAAAAACTGTTTTTT	CASSSRGGTNEKLFF
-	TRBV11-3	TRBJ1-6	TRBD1	TGTGCCAGCAGCTTAGGATGGTCTTCGGGACAGGGGCTACCACCCCTCCACTTT	CASSLGWSSGQGLPPLHF
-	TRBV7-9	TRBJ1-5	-	TGTGCCAGCAGCTTAGGTGCCGGGGGTAGCAATCAGCCCCAGCATTTT	CASSLGAGGSNQPQHF
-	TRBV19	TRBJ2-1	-	TGTGCCAGTAGTATAGCTCGGGACTACAATGAGCAGTTCTTC	CASSIARDYNEQFF
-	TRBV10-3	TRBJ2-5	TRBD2	TGTGCCATCGCCCGTAGCGGGAGCGAGACCCAGTACTTC	CAIARSGSETQYF
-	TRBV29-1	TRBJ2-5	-	TGCAGCGTTGAAGACGGGTGGTACCAAGAGACCCAGTACTTC	CSVEDGWYQETQYF
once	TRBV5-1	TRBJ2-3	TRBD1	TGCGCCAGCAGCTTGGTGGGACAGCTAACAGATACGCAGTATTTT	CASSLVGQLTDTQYF
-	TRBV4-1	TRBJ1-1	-	TGCGCCAGCAGCCAAAGGTCCGACAGGTTTCCTGAAGCTTTCTTT	CASSQRSDRFPEAFF
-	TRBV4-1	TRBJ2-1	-	TGCGCCAGCAGTGTATCCAATGAGCAGTTCTTC	CASSVSNEQFF
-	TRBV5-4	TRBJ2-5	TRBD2	TGTGCCAGCAGCCTAAGACTAGCCCAAGAGACCCAGTACTTC	CASSLRLAQETQYF
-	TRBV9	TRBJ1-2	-	TGTGCCAGCAGGGGATCGGGGGGCTTTGGCTACACCTTC	CASRGSGGFGYTF
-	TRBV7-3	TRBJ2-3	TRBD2	TGTGCCAGCAGCTCCTTAGCGGGGGGGAGCACAGATACGCAGTATTTT	CASSSLAGGSTDTQYF
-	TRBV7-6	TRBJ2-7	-	TGTGCCAGCAGCCCAGACGAGGCGGCGGGATCCTACGAGCAGTACTTC	CASSPDEAAGSYEQYF
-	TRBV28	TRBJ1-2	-	TGTGCCAGCAGTTTAGATACAGGGCGTCAGTTGGGAGCTAACTATGGCTACACCTTC	CASSLDTGRQLGANYGYTF
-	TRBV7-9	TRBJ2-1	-	TGTGCCAGCAGCTGGGTGGGGGGTCTGAGAAGCTCCTACAATGAGCAGTTCTTC	CASSWVGGLRSSYNEQFF
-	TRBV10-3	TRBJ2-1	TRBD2	TGTGCCACCGGGGGACTAGCGGAGTACAATGAGCAGTTCTTC	CATGGLAEYNEQFF
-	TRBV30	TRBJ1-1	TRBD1	TGTGCCTGGGCAACAGGGGTGGGGAACACTGAAGCTTTCTTT	CAWATGVGNTEAFF
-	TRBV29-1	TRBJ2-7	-	TGCAGCGTCCCCAGTGGGCCTTTCCCCTACGAGCAGTACTTC	CSVPSGPFPYEQYF
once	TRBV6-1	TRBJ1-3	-	TGTGCCAGCAACCCCAGGGGCTCTGGAAACACCATATATTTT	CASNPRGSGNTIYF
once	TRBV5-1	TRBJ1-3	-	TGCGCCAGCAGCAGCGGGTCCTCTGGAAACACCATATATTTT	CASSSGSSGNTIYF
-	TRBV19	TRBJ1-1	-	TGTGCCAGCACGACAGGCCTGAACACTGAAGCTTTCTTT	CASTTGLNTEAFF
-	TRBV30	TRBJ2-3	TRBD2	TGTGCCTGGAATCCCGGGACTAGCAGTTTTACGCAGTATTTT	CAWNPGTSSFTQYF
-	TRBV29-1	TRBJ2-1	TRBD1	TGCAGCGTTGTATCTCCGGGACAGGTAAATGAGCAGTTCTTC	CSVVSPGQVNEQFF
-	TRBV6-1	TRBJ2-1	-	TGTGCCAGCAGGCCGACAGCCTACCCGGTCGATGAGCAGTTCTTC	CASRPTAYPVDEQFF
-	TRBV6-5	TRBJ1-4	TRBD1	TGTGCCAGCAGTTACTCTGGGACAGGGGGAGAAAAACTGTTTTTT	CASSYSGTGGEKLFF
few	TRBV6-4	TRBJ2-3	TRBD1	TGTGCCAGCAGTGACCGGACAGGGAACACAGATACGCAGTATTTT	CASSDRTGNTDTQYF
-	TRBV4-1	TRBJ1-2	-	TGCGCCAGCAGCCAAGATAACCCAGGGAGGAAGAATGGCTACACCTTC	CASSQDNPGRKNGYTF
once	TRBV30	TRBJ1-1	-	TGTGCCTGGAGCCCCGACAGCTACACTGAAGCTTTCTTT	CAWSPDSYTEAFF
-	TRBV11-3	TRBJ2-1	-	TGTGCCAGCAGGTCTCAGCTTCGGGATGAGCAGTTCTTC	CASRSQLRDEQFF
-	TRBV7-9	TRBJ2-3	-	TGTGCCAGCAGCCGAGGCGGAGGAGATACGCAGTATTTT	CASSRGGGDTQYF
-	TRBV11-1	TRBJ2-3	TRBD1	TGTGCCAGCAGTTTGGGGGACAGGGGGCGCGCCACAGATACGCAGTATTTT	CASSLGDRGRATDTQYF
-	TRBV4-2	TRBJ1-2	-	TGTGCCAGCAGCCAAGAAATGGCAGGAACCTATGGCTACACCTTC	CASSQEMAGTYGYTF
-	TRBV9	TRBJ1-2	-	TGTGCCAGCAGCTTCACCGGGATCTATGGCTACACCTTC	CASSFTGIYGYTF
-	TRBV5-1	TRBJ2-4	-	TGCGCCAGCAGCGGCGGGACAGCGACGAACATTCAGTACTTC	CASSGGTATNIQYF
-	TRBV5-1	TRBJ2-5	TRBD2	TGCGCCAGCAGCTTGATTCTAGCGGGGGAAGAGACCCAGTACTTC	CASSLILAGEETQYF
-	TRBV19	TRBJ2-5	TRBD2	TGTGCCAGTAGTATAATGCGGGGGGGCCAAGAGACCCAGTACTTC	CASSIMRGGQETQYF